This entry features one T cell receptor (beta chain) sequence. The entry originates in a study of control samples from healthy donors and cancer patients. The CDR3 runs to 12 residues. CDR1 SEHNR and CDR2 FQNEAQ come from the germline V gene (reference sequence). V was pared by 0 bases and J by 5 bases, with 4 bases between. This table comes from immunoSEQ multiplex PCR, and its TCRdb copy is limited to in-frame clones, with some not included. The table includes 35,000 to 45,000 clones, 83% detected once. Sample: blood. The clonotype comes from a man aged 55 to 70 in good health. The chain carries TRBV7-9 and TRBJ1-1; no definite D call. The chain's CDR3 is CASSLASTEAFF. CDR3 bases: TGTGCCAGCAGCTTAGCCAGTACTGAAGCTTTCTTT.